The 30 T cell receptor beta chains reported below all come from one sample, sequenced in a study of T-cell reconstitution after alpha-beta-depleted transplantation in children. Preparing the TCRbeta library involved the use of unique molecular identifiers. MiXCR, run by TCRdb on the PCR reads, gives a single entry per CDR3 protein. Of fewer than 550,000 distinct CDR3 sequences detected, 10% appear once; the ten largest clones hold just over 2%. The specimen was PBMCs, collected before TCRalphabeta/CD19-depleted stem cell transplant. Receptor source: a child aged 2-9 years with inherited bone marrow failure, due to receive a stem cell transplant.

On this clonotype: Relative to the germline gene, one junction end is altered; a read error may explain this. The CDR3 coding sequence is TGTGCCAGCAGCTTGGGGTACAATGAGCATTTCTTC. Residues: CASSLGYNEHFF. The chain is built from TRBV11-2 and TRBJ2-1; D ambiguous. The V gene's germline CDR1 is SGHAT and CDR2 FQNNGV. The CDR3 extends over 12 amino acids.

This clonotype was detected many times. The rearrangement uses TRBV7-8 and TRBJ2-5; D is ambiguous. V was cut by 11 bases and J by 2 bases, with 12 bases left in between. Germline CDR1 SGHVS, CDR2 FQNEAQ. The length of the CDR3 is 12 residues. CDR3 residues: CAWSPYQETQYF. For the CDR3, the DNA is TGTGCCTGGAGCCCTTATCAAGAGACCCAGTACTTC.

This clonotype was seen ten or more times. The chain links TRBV9 to TRBJ2-5; 8 bases are shared with TRBD2. V lost 0 bases, J lost 2 bases, and 6 bases stayed unmatched. Germline values: CDR1 SGDLS, CDR2 YYNGEE. The CDR3 extends over 16 amino acids. In nucleotides, the CDR3 is TGTGCCAGCAGCGTAGCCGCCGGACTAGCACAAGAGACCCAGTACTTC. It is translated as CASSVAAGLAQETQYF.

This clonotype was counted many times. The chain combines TRBV24-1 with TRBJ1-5; D is perhaps TRBD1 (5 bases). The CDR3 length is 13 residues. Per the germline V gene, CDR1 is KGHDR and CDR2 is SFDVKD. Deletions cut 2 bases from V and 6 bases from J, with 7 bases between. CDR3 region: CATSDWGPQPQHF. CDR3 nucleotide sequence: TGTGCCACCAGTGATTGGGGCCCTCAGCCCCAGCATTTT.

The chain employs TRBV2 and TRBJ2-7, with 7 nucleotides matching TRBD1. This CDR3 has 15 amino acids. The ends lost 8 bases at V and 7 bases at J; junction bases unmatched: 17. Germline V CDR1 and CDR2: SNHLY, FYNNEI. CDR3 loop: CASGGVDRDPGEQYF. DNA for the CDR3: TGTGCCAGCGGCGGCGTCGACAGGGACCCGGGGGAGCAGTACTTC.

This clonotype was seen more than once but under ten times. The chain recombines TRBV7-2 with TRBJ2-1, with TRBD2 identical over 11 bases. The CDR3 is 15 residues long. CDR1 is SGHTA and CDR2 is FQGNSA in the germline V gene. The trim removed 4 bases at V and 9 bases at J, leaving 8 bases unmatched. The CDR3 protein is CASSSLAGVSPEQFF. The CDR3 coding sequence is TGTGCCAGCAGCTCACTAGCGGGAGTCAGTCCTGAGCAGTTCTTC.

To note about this clonotype: A much more abundant neighbour one base away suggests this may be a read error. The genes are TRBV6-1 and TRBJ1-1; 9 positions agree with TRBD1. Unmatched junction bases numbered 13, after V lost 9 bases and J lost 11 bases. The CDR3 spans 13 residues. Germline-derived CDR1 and CDR2 are MNHNS and SASEGT. In DNA, the CDR3 is TGTGCCAGAAGAGGGGACAGGGTTTATGACGCTTTCTTT. Amino acid sequence: CARRGDRVYDAFF.

This clonotype was counted at least ten times. V gene TRBV29-1 combines with J gene TRBJ2-2, with TRBD2 identical over 7 bases. The junction had 4 bases not matched to a gene; V was cut back by 4 bases and J by 5 bases. CDR1 and CDR2 from the germline V gene are SQVTM and ANQGSEA. The CDR3 extends over 13 amino acids. The CDR3 loop is CSVAREGTGELFF. CDR3 DNA: TGCAGCGTTGCTAGGGAGGGGACCGGGGAGCTGTTTTTT.

There are a few counts of this clonotype. V and J are TRBV11-2 and TRBJ2-4; 7 positions agree with TRBD2. Germline loops: CDR1 SGHAT, CDR2 FQNNGV. The trim removed 5 bases at V and 0 bases at J, leaving 16 bases unmatched. This CDR3 contains 19 residues. CDR3 protein: CASSPGLPRSSIAKNIQYF. The CDR3 bases are TGTGCCAGCAGCCCGGGACTACCCCGATCTTCCATAGCCAAAAACATTCAGTACTTC.

This clonotype was seen at least ten times. The V and J genes are TRBV5-1 and TRBJ2-1, with 10 nucleotides matching TRBD1. The length of the CDR3 is 13 residues. V was clipped by 4 bases and J by 9 bases; unmatched bases: 4. Germline V lookup: CDR1 SGHRS, CDR2 YFSETQ. Written as DNA, the CDR3 is TGCGCCAGCAGCCCGACAGGGGGCGGTGAGCAGTTCTTC. This translates into CASSPTGGGEQFF. Full variable domain (missing parts from reference TRBV5-1 and TRBJ2-1): KAGVTQTPRYLIKTRGQQVTLSCSPISGHRSVSWYQQTPGQGLQFLFEYFSETQRNKGNFPGRFSGRQFSNSRSEMNVSTLELGDSALYLCASSPTGGGEQFFGPGTRLTVL.

The gene calls are TRBV7-9 and TRBJ2-2, with 7 nucleotides matching TRBD1. This CDR3 has 15 amino acids. V gave up 6 bases and J gave up 3 bases; unmatched junction bases: 7. Germline V gene data show CDR1 as SEHNR and CDR2 as FQNEAQ (reference sequence). CDR3 coding DNA: TGTGCCAGCAGGCAACAGGGGCCTTACACCGGGGAGCTGTTTTTT. It encodes CASRQQGPYTGELFF.

This clonotype has at least ten counts. The rearrangement links TRBV12-3 or TRBV12-4 to TRBJ1-5; 12 bases are a match to TRBD1. The CDR3 totals 17 residues. Unmatched junction bases numbered 5, after V lost 4 bases and J lost 1 base. The CDR3 nucleotides read TGTGCCAGCAGTTACGGGACAGGGGGCCTGAGCAATCAGCCCCAGCATTTT. Protein sequence: CASSYGTGGLSNQPQHF.

This clonotype has at least ten counts. The CDR3 DNA sequence: TGCAGTGCCCTGACTAGCGGGGTGCGGGGCAAAAACATTCAGTACTTC. Protein sequence: CSALTSGVRGKNIQYF. The chain joins TRBV20-1 to TRBJ2-4; 11 positions agree with TRBD2. The CDR3 contains 16 residues. The junction had 10 bases not matched to a gene; V was cut back by 6 bases and J by 3 bases. CDR1 is DFQATT and CDR2 is SNEGSKA in the germline V gene (reference sequence).

This clonotype was counted only a few times. The chain carries TRBV5-1 and TRBJ1-2; 10 bases match TRBD1. Per the germline V gene, CDR1 is SGHRS and CDR2 is YFSETQ. The CDR3 is made up of 14 amino acids. The V and J ends lost 0 bases and 8 bases, in that order; junction bases with no gene match: 4. CDR3 coding DNA: TGCGCCAGCAGCTTGGCCGGGACAGGGGAAGGCTACACCTTC. The encoded protein is CASSLAGTGEGYTF. The full variable domain, completed using reference TRBV5-1 and TRBJ1-2, is KAGVTQTPRYLIKTRGQQVTLSCSPISGHRSVSWYQQTPGQGLQFLFEYFSETQRNKGNFPGRFSGRQFSNSRSEMNVSTLELGDSALYLCASSLAGTGEGYTFGSGTRLTVV.

This clonotype has ten or more counts. This CDR3 is CATSGVDRAYGYTF. In DNA, the CDR3 is TGTGCCACCAGTGGGGTGGACAGGGCGTATGGCTACACCTTC. The chain employs TRBV24-1 and TRBJ1-2; 8 nucleotides match TRBD1. The germline V gene has CDR1 KGHDR and CDR2 SFDVKD. V shed 5 bases and J 5 bases; nucleotides not matched to a gene: 6. The length of the CDR3 is 14 residues.

This clonotype was recorded many times. J is TRBJ1-5 and V is TRBV12-3 or TRBV12-4, with TRBD1 matching 8 bases. The CDR3 has 14 residues. J was trimmed by 2 bases and V by 6 bases; bases with no gene match: 3. CDR3 protein: CASRQTGGNQPQHF. The CDR3 DNA sequence: TGTGCCAGCAGGCAGACAGGGGGCAATCAGCCCCAGCATTTT.

This clonotype has just a few counts. The rearrangement uses TRBV7-9 and TRBJ2-1; TRBD2 aligns across 7 bases. This CDR3 is 15 amino acids long. Germline V gives CDR1 SEHNR, CDR2 FQNEAQ (reference sequence). V dropped 2 bases and J dropped 6; count of bases not matched to a gene: 7. The DNA of the CDR3 is TGTGCCAGCAGCTTATTCGGGGGAGGGTCCAATGAGCAGTTCTTC. Protein product: CASSLFGGGSNEQFF. Filled out from reference TRBV7-9 and TRBJ2-1, the complete variable domain reads DTGVSQNPRHKITKRGQNVTFRCDPISEHNRLYWYRQTLGQGPEFLTYFQNEAQLEKSRLLSDRFSAERPKGSFSTLEIQRTEQGDSAMYLCASSLFGGGSNEQFFGPGTRLTVL.

This clonotype has only a few counts. The genes are TRBV20-1 and TRBJ1-6, with D possibly being TRBD1 (6 bases). Germline CDR1 reads DFQATT; CDR2 reads SNEGSKA (reference sequence). This CDR3 contains 14 residues. Trimming stripped 1 base from V and 11 bases from J, with 15 bases between. In DNA, the CDR3 is TGCAGTGCTAGAGCCCCGGGGGCGGGACCACCCCTCCACTTT. This codes for CSARAPGAGPPLHF.

In its sample, this clonotype was seen many times. This chain joins TRBV20-1 and TRBJ2-7, with 9 bases identical to TRBD2. The CDR3 runs to 14 residues. Germline values: CDR1 DFQATT, CDR2 SNEGSKA (reference sequence). V was pared by 3 bases and J by 3 bases, with 6 bases of the junction left unmatched. CDR3 in amino acids: CSASPRTSVYEQYF. CDR3 coding DNA: TGCAGTGCTAGCCCCCGGACTAGCGTCTACGAGCAGTACTTC.

In its sample, this clonotype was seen many times. CDR3 region: CASSLESGRTYEQYF. DNA for the CDR3: TGTGCCAGCAGTTTAGAGAGCGGGAGGACCTACGAGCAGTACTTC. The chain couples TRBV12-3 or TRBV12-4 to TRBJ2-7, with 9 positions matching TRBD2. Trimming removed 1 base from V and 2 bases from J; junction bases left unmatched: 3. This CDR3 has 15 amino acids.

V and J are TRBV11-2 and TRBJ2-7; D remains ambiguous. The CDR3 runs 15 residues. The V gene's germline CDR1 is SGHAT and CDR2 FQNNGV. V lost 5 bases, J lost 2 bases, and 16 bases lay in between. The CDR3 DNA reads TGTGCCAGCAGCCCGGCCCTGCCCCGTCCCTACGAGCAGTACTTC. It encodes CASSPALPRPYEQYF.

This clonotype was found many times. The genes are TRBV6-1 and TRBJ1-2; D gene uncertain. The length of the CDR3 is 9 residues. CDR1 is MNHNS, CDR2 SASEGT, per germline. The V and J ends lost 10 bases and 2 bases respectively, with 2 bases between them. The CDR3 spells CATNYGYTF. As DNA, the CDR3 is TGTGCCACCAACTATGGCTACACCTTC.

This clonotype was picked up many times. The rearrangement joins TRBV18 to TRBJ2-5; D remains unclear. The CDR3 has 14 amino acids. CDR1 and CDR2 from the germline V gene are KGHSH and LQKENI. The V gene lost 3 bases and the J gene lost 3 bases, with 11 bases spanning the gap. The CDR3 DNA sequence: TGTGCCAGCTCACCCCCGGCCTCAGAAGAGACCCAGTACTTC. It translates to CASSPPASEETQYF.

The rearrangement uses TRBV29-1 and TRBJ2-7; a weak D match, TRBD2 (6 bases). The CDR3 runs 15 residues. Germline V gene data show CDR1 as SQVTM and CDR2 as ANQGSEA. V lost 3 bases and J 2 bases, leaving 17 bases between the germline ends. CDR3 region: CSVESRGGTPYEQYF. The CDR3, as DNA: TGCAGCGTTGAGTCCCGCGGCGGGACCCCCTACGAGCAGTACTTC.

The rearrangement uses TRBV6-2 or TRBV6-3 and TRBJ2-1; maybe TRBD2 (5 bases). V lost 2 bases, J lost 7 bases, and 15 bases lay in between. CDR1 is MNHEY, CDR2 SVGEGT, per germline. The CDR3 has 15 amino acids. As DNA, the CDR3 is TGTGCCAGCAGTTACCGGACTCTTGGCAGGAATGAGCAGTTCTTC. Its translation is CASSYRTLGRNEQFF.

This clonotype has a count of ten or more. The chain employs TRBV18 and TRBJ2-3; maybe TRBD2 (5 bases). The V end was cut by 6 bases, the J end by 2 bases, with 12 bases between. The CDR3 covers 14 residues. Germline V lookup: CDR1 KGHSH, CDR2 LQKENI. CDR3 amino acids: CASSTTSSTDTQYF. In DNA, the CDR3 is TGTGCCAGCTCGACTACTAGTTCCACAGATACGCAGTATTTT. Supplemented by reference TRBV18 and TRBJ2-3, the full variable domain reads NAGVMQNPRHLVRRRGQEARLRCSPMKGHSHVYWYRQLPEEGLKFMVYLQKENIIDESGMPKERFSAEFPKEGPSILRIQQVVRGDSAAYFCASSTTSSTDTQYFGPGTRLTVL.

This clonotype was counted between two and nine times. The CDR3 loop is CASSQEPSGPYNEQFF. In DNA, the CDR3 is TGCGCCAGCAGCCAAGAGCCGAGCGGTCCCTACAATGAGCAGTTCTTC. This chain uses TRBV4-3 with TRBJ2-1; D is perhaps TRBD2 (5 bases). CDR3 size: 16 residues. Germline-derived CDR1 and CDR2 are LGHNA and YSLEER. Trimming stripped 0 bases from V and 2 bases from J, with 11 bases between.

This clonotype was found many times. The chain links TRBV20-1 to TRBJ2-7; 9 bases fit TRBD1. Germline CDR1 DFQATT, CDR2 SNEGSKA (reference sequence). This CDR3 is 11 amino acids long. CDR3 DNA: TGCGACCGAAGGACAGGGGAAAATCAGTACTTC. This sequence encodes CDRRTGENQYF.

Ten or more counts support this clonotype. The rearrangement links TRBV7-2 to TRBJ2-7, with TRBD2 matching over 7 bases. With V trimmed by 5 bases and J by 2 bases, 12 bases remained unmatched. CDR3 length: 16 amino acids. The V gene's germline CDR1 is SGHTA and CDR2 FQGNSA. CDR3 nucleotide sequence: TGTGCCAGCAGCCCCCAAGTTGGGGGAGGGGCCTACGAGCAGTACTTC. Translating it yields CASSPQVGGGAYEQYF.

There are many counts of this clonotype. The chain links TRBV12-3 or TRBV12-4 to TRBJ2-3; D is perhaps TRBD1 or TRBD2 (5 bases each). The CDR3 is 16 amino acids. The V and J ends lost 3 bases and 2 bases respectively, with 15 bases between them. CDR3 residues: CASSFKVEGYTDTQYF. The CDR3 DNA sequence: TGTGCCAGCAGTTTTAAGGTCGAGGGGTACACAGATACGCAGTATTTT.